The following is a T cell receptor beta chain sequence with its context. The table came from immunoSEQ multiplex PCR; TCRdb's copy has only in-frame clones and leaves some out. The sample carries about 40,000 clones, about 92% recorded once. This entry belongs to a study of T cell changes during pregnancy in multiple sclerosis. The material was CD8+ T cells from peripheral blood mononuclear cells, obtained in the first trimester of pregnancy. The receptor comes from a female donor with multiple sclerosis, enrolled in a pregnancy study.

The CDR3 region has the DNA TGTGCCAGCAGCCTGCTAGCGGGGAACTACGAGCAGTACTTC. Protein sequence: CASSLLAGNYEQYF. This chain connects TRBV5-6 to TRBJ2-7, with TRBD2 identical over 9 bases. The CDR3 runs to 14 residues. Germline lookup yields CDR1 SGHDT and CDR2 YYEEEE. The V segment lost 4 bases and the J segment 3 bases; nucleotides outside the gene matches: 5.